This T cell receptor beta chain appears in the sequencing data of a study of blood T cell repertoires in COVID-19. Study at large: The United States, Italy and Spain provided the acute and convalescent COVID-19 samples. T cells, B-cell-depleted T cells, or PBMCs provided the cDNA or gDNA that served as material.

Deletions cut 4 bases from V and 5 bases from J, with 8 bases between. This CDR3 spans 13 amino acids. The V gene's germline CDR1 is MGHRA and CDR2 YSYEKL. The authors' processing: Estimates of nucleated cell counts were drawn from the amplification of reference gene primers. Clones were read by immunoSEQ multiplex PCR, and TCRdb kept only the in-frame ones, dropping some. D and trimming come from the DNA, and the V and J calls and clone size come from that table. The table records around 170,000 clones, more than 70% of them present only once. Cohort assignment relied on participant-reported clinical history.

The rearrangement uses TRBV4-1 and TRBJ2-2; D is undetermined. The TCR originated in a woman in her twenties or thirties who had recovered from COVID-19. Sequenced: PBMCs or T cells enriched from blood (not recorded which). CDR3 in amino acids: CASSLLGTGELFF. CDR3 DNA sequence: TGCGCCAGCAGCCTTCTAGGAACCGGGGAGCTGTTTTTT.